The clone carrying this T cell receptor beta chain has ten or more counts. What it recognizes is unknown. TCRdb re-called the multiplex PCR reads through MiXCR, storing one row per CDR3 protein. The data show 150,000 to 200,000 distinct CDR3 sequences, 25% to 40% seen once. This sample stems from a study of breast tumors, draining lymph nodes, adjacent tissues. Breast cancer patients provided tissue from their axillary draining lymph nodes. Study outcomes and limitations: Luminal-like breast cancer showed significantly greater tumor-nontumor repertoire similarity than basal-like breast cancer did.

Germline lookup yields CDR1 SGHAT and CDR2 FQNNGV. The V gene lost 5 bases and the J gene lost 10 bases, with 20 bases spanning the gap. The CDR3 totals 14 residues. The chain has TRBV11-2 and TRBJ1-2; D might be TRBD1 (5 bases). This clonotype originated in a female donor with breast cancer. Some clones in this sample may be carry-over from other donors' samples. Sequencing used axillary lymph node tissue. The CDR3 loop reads CASSGGTQGRLYTF. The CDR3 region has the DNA TGTGCCAGCAGCGGCGGGACCCAAGGGCGCCTCTACACCTTC.